This T cell receptor beta chain derives from a study of blood T cell repertoires in COVID-19 (dated by TCRdb to 2020 to 2022). As for the study more broadly: Collaborator samples came from the United States, Italy and Spain and covered acute and convalescent phases of COVID-19. The material from the prospective study consisted of cDNA or gDNA derived from T cells, B-cell-depleted T cells, or PBMCs. Subjects who had been exposed to COVID-19, were actively infected with it, or had recovered from it provided the deeply sampled blood TCRbeta repertoires that made up the dataset. The repertoires were made available in a free public database intended to serve as a resource for research on the immune response to SARS-CoV-2. Samples came from the ongoing ImmuneRACE study (first 160 participants) plus 1,254 subjects from 6 global collaborators. Nearly every sample came with metadata listing a de-identified subject ID, COVID-19 status, age in years and sex. HLA class I and class II types, where available, came from metadata supplied by the sample provider rather than from assay-based typing.

Points the paper makes about the study in general: How much clinical and demographic metadata was included differed by source and by participant, and the metadata was provided uncurated.

TCRbeta CDR3 regions were amplified from genomic DNA by means of the immunoSEQ Assay, a bias-controlled multiplex PCR. Processing in the source paper ran as follows. The number of nucleated cells in each sample was estimated from the amplification of reference gene primers within the assay. Sequence reads were collapsed and filtered to measure the absolute abundance of every unique TCRbeta CDR3 rearrangement. For each sample, productive Simpson clonality was calculated as the square root of Simpson's diversity index across productive rearrangements. TCRdb limited this immuneACCESS table to in-frame rearrangements with V and J called. A share of clones is missing; checked studies link under half to unresolved V genes, and the rest is unexplained. From that table come the V and J calls and clone size; the DNA was used to work out D and trimming. The sample table lists over 150,000 clones, 70% to 90% of them with a count of one. In total, the top ten clones hold 0.55% to 0.75% of the sample.

Regarding this clone: Its antigen specificity is not known. No base quality information exists; no much larger clone differs at one position.

At one collaborating source in Seattle, patients were enrolled during active infection and were followed longitudinally through the course of disease. Each collaborating institution followed its own protocols to collect whole blood in K2EDTA tubes. Collaborator samples were shipped for TCRbeta analysis as frozen whole blood, isolated PBMCs, or DNA extracted from either sample type. In the germline V gene, CDR1 corresponds to MNHGY and CDR2 to SAAAGT. The CDR3 goes from the cysteine to the phenylalanine over 16 residues. Solely the CDR3 DNA is kept, with 48 bases framed from the first base. V is pared back by 0 bases and J by 7 bases, with 16 bases lying between the germline termini.

This clonotype was sampled from a man aged 60 to 75 with COVID-19, enrolled during active disease. Sequencing used peripheral blood. The chain links TRBV6-8 with TRBJ2-1; possibly the D gene is TRBD2, per 6 matching bases. CDR3 region: CASSYSRDGGVNEQFF. In nucleotides, the sequence is TGTGCCAGCAGTTACTCGAGGGACGGCGGGGTTAATGAGCAGTTCTTC.